This passage covers 29 T cell receptor beta chains from one sample sequenced in a study of blood T cell repertoires in COVID-19. Sequencing used immunoSEQ multiplex PCR; TCRdb keeps in-frame clones, though not all of them. The table shows about 220,000 clones, with 70% to 90% occurring only once. The sample consisted of peripheral blood. These receptors all come from a woman in her forties or fifties with COVID-19, enrolled during active disease.

The CDR3 sequence is CASWDRPRTGELFF. CDR3 DNA sequence: TGTGCCAGCTGGGACAGGCCACGCACCGGGGAGCTGTTTTTT. V gene TRBV19 combines with J gene TRBJ2-2, with TRBD1 matching over 8 bases. V lost 9 bases, J lost 4 bases, and 7 bases stayed unmatched. Per germline, CDR1 LNHDA and CDR2 SQIVND (reference sequence). The CDR3 runs to 14 residues. Full variable domain (missing parts from reference TRBV19 and TRBJ2-2): DGGITQSPKYLFRKEGQNVTLSCEQNLNHDAMYWYRQDPGQGLRLIYYSQIVNDFQKGDIAEGYSVSREKKESFPLTVTSAQKNPTAFYLCASWDRPRTGELFFGEGSRLTVL.

The rearrangement uses TRBV5-1 and TRBJ1-6; D uncertain. The CDR3 is made up of 15 amino acids. The V gene lost 5 bases and the J gene lost 0 bases, with 9 bases spanning the gap. Germline CDR1 and CDR2: SGHRS and YFSETQ. This chain's CDR3 is CASSPDISYNSPLHF. The DNA for the CDR3 is TGCGCCAGCAGTCCTGACATCTCCTATAATTCACCCCTCCACTTT.

J is TRBJ2-3 and V is TRBV28; 12 bases match TRBD2. Germline assignment: CDR1 MDHEN and CDR2 SYDVKM. The V segment lost 4 bases and the J segment 6 bases; nucleotides outside the gene matches: 8. The CDR3 is made up of 16 amino acids. The CDR3 DNA sequence: TGTGCCAGCAGTTCCTTGACTAGCGGGGGTGGGGATACGCAGTATTTT. It specifies CASSSLTSGGGDTQYF.

This rearrangement joins TRBV2 to TRBJ1-4; possibly TRBD1 for D (6 bases). This CDR3 is 14 amino acids long. The germline CDR1 and CDR2 sequences are SNHLY and FYNNEI. The V and J ends lost 6 bases and 8 bases respectively, with 16 bases between them. The CDR3 here is CASRLNRVGEKLFF. In nucleotides, the CDR3 is TGTGCCAGCAGGCTAAACAGGGTCGGGGAAAAACTGTTTTTT.

The chain uses TRBV7-2 and TRBJ2-2; D remains unclear. Germline lookup yields CDR1 SGHTA and CDR2 FQGNSA. CDR3 size: 16 residues. Trimming cost V 4 bases and J 7 bases, with 19 bases left between them. CDR3 region: CASSSRGSLGHGELFF. The CDR3, as DNA: TGTGCCAGCAGCTCCAGAGGCTCCCTAGGTCACGGGGAGCTGTTTTTT.

The gene calls are TRBV7-6 and TRBJ2-2; TRBD2 might be the D (5 bases). The V gene lost 4 bases and the J gene lost 7 bases, with 13 bases spanning the gap. From germline, CDR1 is SGHVS and CDR2 FNYEAQ. The CDR3 loop spans 14 amino acids. In nucleotides, the CDR3 is TGTGCCAGCAGCTCGATAATAAGCGGCGGGGAGCTGTTTTTT. It encodes CASSSIISGGELFF. The full variable domain, its missing parts supplied by reference TRBV7-6 and TRBJ2-2, is GAGVSQSPRYKVTKRGQDVALRCDPISGHVSLYWYRQALGQGPEFLTYFNYEAQQDKSGLPNDRFSAERPEGSISTLTIQRTEQRDSAMYRCASSSIISGGELFFGEGSRLTVL.

The chain carries TRBV28 and TRBJ1-2; 7 nucleotides line up with TRBD1. CDR3 length equals 15 residues. The V gene end was trimmed by 6 bases and the J gene end by 4 bases; junction bases not matched to a gene: 11. CDR1 and CDR2 (germline): MDHEN, SYDVKM. CDR3 in DNA: TGTGCCAGCAGAGCCTCTCCCGGACAGGCCTATGGCTACACCTTC. Amino acids: CASRASPGQAYGYTF.

V and J are TRBV29-1 and TRBJ1-5, with D unclear. Germline CDR1 reads SQVTM; CDR2 reads ANQGSEA. Between the trimmed V and J ends, which lost 6 bases and 4 bases, there was a span of 10 bases. There are 12 residues in the CDR3. CDR3 in amino acids: CSVGGANQPQHF. CDR3 DNA: TGCAGCGTCGGAGGAGCTAATCAGCCCCAGCATTTT.

The chain combines TRBV6-7 with TRBJ1-1; the D gene is possibly TRBD1 (5 bases). TRBV6-7 is given ORF status, its function remaining uncertain. This CDR3 contains 12 residues. V lost 5 bases to trimming and J lost 6 bases, with 10 bases between them. CDR3 loop: CASSSGGAEAFF. The DNA for the CDR3 is TGTGCCAGCAGTAGCGGGGGGGCTGAAGCTTTCTTT.

CDR3 region: CASSGAGGDTQYF. CDR3 sequence (DNA): TGTGCCAGTAGTGGCGCAGGGGGCGATACGCAGTATTTT. The chain recombines TRBV19 with TRBJ2-3, with TRBD1 identical over 8 bases. The CDR3 is 13 amino acids. Trimming cost V 5 bases and J 6 bases; bases outside gene matches: 4. Germline CDR1 LNHDA, CDR2 SQIVND (reference sequence).

The chain carries TRBV25-1 and TRBJ2-4; D may be TRBD2 (5 bases). Per germline, CDR1 MGHDK and CDR2 SYGVNS. The CDR3 covers 16 residues. Trimming shortened V by 3 bases and J by 3 bases, and 15 bases separated the two germline ends. CDR3 sequence reads: CASSEKWTGNKNIQYF. The CDR3 bases are TGTGCCAGCAGTGAGAAATGGACGGGGAACAAAAACATTCAGTACTTC.

This chain links TRBV5-6 with TRBJ1-3, with unresolved D. The ends were cut back, 4 bases at V and 4 bases at J, with 12 bases in the middle. The CDR3 covers 14 residues. Germline CDR1 and CDR2: SGHDT and YYEEEE. The CDR3 DNA is TGTGCCAGCAGCCGTACCCCGGGGGGAAACACCATATATTTT. Its translation is CASSRTPGGNTIYF.

V and J are TRBV21-1 and TRBJ2-5; whether TRBD1, the table's D call, matches the DNA was not checked. TRBV21-1 is given as a pseudogene. The CDR3 extends over 14 amino acids. The CDR3 DNA sequence: TGTGCCAGCAGCCCAAAGGACAGTCAAGAGACCCAGTACTTC. This gives the protein CASSPKDSQETQYF.

This clone was counted between two and nine times. The rearrangement joins TRBV5-1 to TRBJ1-4; 7 bases map to TRBD1. The CDR3 has 15 amino acids. CDR1 is SGHRS and CDR2 is YFSETQ in the germline V gene. Trimming at V came to 4 bases and at J to 4 bases, leaving 7 bases not matched to a gene. The CDR3 DNA reads as TGCGCCAGCAGCATGTCACAGGGGCGTAATGAAAAACTGTTTTTT. As protein: CASSMSQGRNEKLFF.

V usage is TRBV24-1 and J usage is TRBJ1-5; D ambiguous. Germline V gives CDR1 KGHDR, CDR2 SFDVKD. The CDR3 consists of 13 residues. Trimming stripped 9 bases from V and 6 bases from J, with 14 bases between. The CDR3 DNA reads as TGTGCCACCCTCGACCAGCGCACTCAGCCCCAGCATTTT. This sequence encodes CATLDQRTQPQHF.

The chain has TRBV9 and TRBJ2-7, with 8 nucleotides matching TRBD1. V lost 1 base and J lost 3; bases outside the gene matches: 6. From germline, CDR1 is SGDLS and CDR2 YYNGEE. This CDR3 is built from 15 residues. The CDR3 coding sequence is TGTGCCAGCAGCGTAAGGGGACAGGTATTCTACGAGCAGTACGTC. It is translated as CASSVRGQVFYEQYV.

V is TRBV19 and J is TRBJ2-6; the D gene is possibly TRBD1 (6 bases). V shed 6 bases and J shed 4 bases, with 13 bases lying between them. The CDR3 is 15 amino acids. From germline, CDR1 is LNHDA and CDR2 SQIVND (reference sequence). CDR3 DNA: TGTGCCAGTAGCTCTCAGGGGTCCGGGGCCAACGTCCTGACTTTC. Translation: CASSSQGSGANVLTF.

The chain joins TRBV6-6 to TRBJ1-5; 9 bases match TRBD1. The CDR3 sequence is 15 residues long. Germline-derived CDR1 and CDR2 are MNHNY and SVGAGI (reference sequence). The V gene end was trimmed by 5 bases and the J gene end by 3 bases; junction bases not matched to a gene: 5. The CDR3 coding sequence is TGTGCCAGCAGTGCCGGGACAGGGCCCAATCAGCCCCAGCATTTT. It codes for CASSAGTGPNQPQHF.

Here the CDR3 DNA reads TGTGCCAGCCAACGAACCGGGGGCACTGAAGCTTTCTTT. It specifies CASQRTGGTEAFF. The chain is built from TRBV2 and TRBJ1-1, with D possibly TRBD1 on 5 matching bases. Trimming took off 8 bases at V and 4 bases at J, with 14 bases between the two ends. Germline CDR1 reads SNHLY; CDR2 reads FYNNEI. The length of the CDR3 is 13 residues.

The chain combines TRBV14 with TRBJ1-6; TRBD1 might be the D (5 bases). Trimming removed 0 bases from V and 2 bases from J, with 11 bases in between. CDR1 is SGHDN and CDR2 is FVKESK in the germline V gene. This CDR3 spans 17 amino acids. In DNA, the CDR3 is TGTGCCAGCAGCCAAGATCCAGGGTTGGCCTATAATTCACCCCTCCACTTT. Its translation: CASSQDPGLAYNSPLHF. Drawing the rest from reference TRBV14 and TRBJ1-6, the complete variable domain is EAGVTQFPSHSVIEKGQTVTLRCDPISGHDNLYWYRRVMGKEIKFLLHFVKESKQDESGMPNNRFLAERTGGTYSTLKVQPAELEDSGVYFCASSQDPGLAYNSPLHFGNGTRLTVT.

This clone was counted only a few times. V usage is TRBV7-6 and J usage is TRBJ1-2; D gene ambiguous. Germline V CDR1 and CDR2: SGHVS, FNYEAQ. The CDR3 length is 16 residues. V lost 6 bases to trimming and J lost 8 bases, with 25 bases between them. The CDR3 loop reads CASSSGSGSLGGGYTF. The CDR3 nucleotides are TGTGCCAGCAGTTCTGGGTCGGGCAGCCTGGGAGGGGGCTACACCTTC. The full variable domain, completed using reference TRBV7-6 and TRBJ1-2, is GAGVSQSPRYKVTKRGQDVALRCDPISGHVSLYWYRQALGQGPEFLTYFNYEAQQDKSGLPNDRFSAERPEGSISTLTIQRTEQRDSAMYRCASSSGSGSLGGGYTFGSGTRLTVV.

The chain joins TRBV7-9 to TRBJ2-3; 7 bases align to TRBD1. The V and J ends lost 8 bases and 3 bases, in that order; junction bases with no gene match: 5. The CDR3 covers 13 residues. Germline CDR1 reads SEHNR; CDR2 reads FQNEAQ (reference sequence). The CDR3 DNA sequence: TGTGCCAGCCGACAGGGAGCAACAGATACGCAGTATTTT. Its translation: CASRQGATDTQYF.

The V gene is TRBV2, the J gene TRBJ2-7; a possible D gene is TRBD2 (5 bases). Germline values: CDR1 SNHLY, CDR2 FYNNEI. The CDR3 is 11 amino acids. V shed 8 bases and J shed 3 bases, with 8 bases lying between them. The CDR3 is CASDEGYEQYV. CDR3 in DNA: TGTGCCAGCGATGAGGGCTACGAGCAGTACGTC.

The chain employs TRBV6-1 and TRBJ1-1; weak D call: TRBD1 (6 bases). The CDR3 has 17 amino acids. The germline gives CDR1 MNHNS, CDR2 SASEGT. V lost 2 bases and J lost 3, with 19 bases in between. CDR3 in DNA: TGTGCCAGCAGTGAATGGGGGACACTCCTCTCGGACACTGAAGCTTTCTTT. It translates to CASSEWGTLLSDTEAFF.

This chain uses TRBV7-9 with TRBJ2-7; D not certain. The CDR3 has 13 residues. The germline V gene has CDR1 SEHNR and CDR2 FQNEAQ (reference sequence). The germline V and J ends were trimmed by 1 base and 0 bases, with 4 bases remaining between them. CDR3: CASSLDGSYEQYF. CDR3 nucleotide sequence: TGTGCCAGCAGCTTAGACGGCTCCTACGAGCAGTACTTC.

The rearrangement links TRBV5-1 to TRBJ1-1; 8 bases fit TRBD1. Germline V lookup: CDR1 SGHRS, CDR2 YFSETQ. The CDR3 length is 13 residues. V gave up 3 bases and J gave up 5 bases; unmatched junction bases: 3. This CDR3 reads CASSSGGWTEAFF. CDR3 sequence (DNA): TGCGCCAGCAGCTCAGGGGGCTGGACTGAAGCTTTCTTT.

Concerning this clone itself: The sample contains more than one DNA sequence encoding this CDR3. This rearrangement joins TRBV5-1 to TRBJ2-5, with TRBD1 matching over 8 bases. Unmatched junction bases numbered 4, after V lost 3 bases and J lost 3 bases. CDR1 SGHRS and CDR2 YFSETQ come from the germline V gene. The CDR3 is 14 amino acids. CDR3: CASSSGQGKETQYF. The CDR3 nucleotides are TGCGCCAGCAGCTCCGGACAGGGAAAAGAGACCCAGTACTTC.

The rearrangement uses TRBV24-1 and TRBJ2-7; maybe TRBD1 (6 bases). The CDR3 runs 12 residues. Germline V lookup: CDR1 KGHDR, CDR2 SFDVKD. With 9 bases removed from V and 5 bases from J, the gap between germline ends came to 13 bases. This chain's CDR3 is CATRKGDNEQYF. The CDR3 DNA reads as TGTGCCACCCGGAAGGGGGACAACGAGCAGTACTTC.

This rearrangement joins TRBV9 to TRBJ1-3, with D possibly TRBD1 on 5 matching bases. The V gene lost 0 bases and the J gene lost 3 bases, with 22 bases spanning the gap. The CDR3 is 19 residues long. CDR1 is SGDLS, CDR2 YYNGEE, per germline. In nucleotides, the CDR3 is TGTGCCAGCAGCGTAGCCCCCGTACAGGTTTCGACCCTTGGAAACACCATATATTTT. This translates into CASSVAPVQVSTLGNTIYF. The full variable domain, rest sourced from reference TRBV9 and TRBJ1-3, is DSGVTQTPKHLITATGQRVTLRCSPRSGDLSVYWYQQSLDQGLQFLIQYYNGEERAKGNILERFSAQQFPDLHSELNLSSLELGDSALYFCASSVAPVQVSTLGNTIYFGEGSWLTVV.